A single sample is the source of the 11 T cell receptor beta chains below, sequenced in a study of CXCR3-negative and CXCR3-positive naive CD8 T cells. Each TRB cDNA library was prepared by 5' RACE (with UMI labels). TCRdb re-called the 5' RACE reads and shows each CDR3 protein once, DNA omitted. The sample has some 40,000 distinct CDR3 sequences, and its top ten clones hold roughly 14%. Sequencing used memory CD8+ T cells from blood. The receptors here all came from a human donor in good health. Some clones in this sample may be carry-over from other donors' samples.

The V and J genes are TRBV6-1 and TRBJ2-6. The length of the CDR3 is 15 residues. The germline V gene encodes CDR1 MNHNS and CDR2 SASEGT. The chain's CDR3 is CASSERSSGANVLTF.

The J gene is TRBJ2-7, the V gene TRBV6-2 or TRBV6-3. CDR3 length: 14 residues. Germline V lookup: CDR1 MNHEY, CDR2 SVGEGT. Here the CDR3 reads CASSYGLSEYEQYF.

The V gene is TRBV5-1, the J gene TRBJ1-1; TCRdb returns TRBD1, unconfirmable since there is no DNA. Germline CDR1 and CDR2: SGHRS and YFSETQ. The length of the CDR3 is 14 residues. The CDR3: CASSTGQGDTEAFF.

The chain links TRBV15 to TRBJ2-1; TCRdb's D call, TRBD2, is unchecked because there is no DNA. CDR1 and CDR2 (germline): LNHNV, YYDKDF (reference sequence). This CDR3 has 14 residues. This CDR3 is CATSIRAGDNEQFF.

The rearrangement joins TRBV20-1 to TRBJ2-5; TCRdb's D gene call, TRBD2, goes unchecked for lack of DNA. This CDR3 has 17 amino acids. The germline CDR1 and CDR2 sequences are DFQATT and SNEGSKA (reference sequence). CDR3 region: CSAKGLADRFLQETQYF.

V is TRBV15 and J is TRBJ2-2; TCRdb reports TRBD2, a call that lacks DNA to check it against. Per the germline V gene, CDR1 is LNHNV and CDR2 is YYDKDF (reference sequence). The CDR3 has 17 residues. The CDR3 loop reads CATSGVSGSTNTGELFF.

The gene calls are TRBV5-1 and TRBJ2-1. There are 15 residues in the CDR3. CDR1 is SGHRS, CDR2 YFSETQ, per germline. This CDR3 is CASSLAAVGYNEQFF.

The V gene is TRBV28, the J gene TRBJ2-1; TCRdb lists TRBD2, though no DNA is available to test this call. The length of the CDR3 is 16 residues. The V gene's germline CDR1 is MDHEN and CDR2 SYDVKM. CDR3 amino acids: CASRDPWREVYNEQFF.

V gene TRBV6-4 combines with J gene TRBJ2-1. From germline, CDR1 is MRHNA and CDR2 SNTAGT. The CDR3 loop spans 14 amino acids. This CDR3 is CASSDGSSYNEQFF.

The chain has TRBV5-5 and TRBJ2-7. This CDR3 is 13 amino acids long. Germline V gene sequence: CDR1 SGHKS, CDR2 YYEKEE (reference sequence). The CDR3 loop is CASSPGLGYEQYF.

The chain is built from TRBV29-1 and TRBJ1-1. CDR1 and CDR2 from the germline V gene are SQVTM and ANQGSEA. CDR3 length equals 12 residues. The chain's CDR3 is CSVAAGSTEAFF.